This T cell receptor beta chain was recorded in a study of T cell repertoires in cytomegalovirus infection. Many counts were recorded for this clonotype. In TCRdb, the reads were re-called with MiXCR into one record per CDR3 protein. The data contain 100,000 to 150,000 distinct CDR3 sequences, approximately 9.2% of them singletons. Trimming cost V 6 bases and J 2 bases, with 19 bases left between them. The CDR3 has 16 residues. Germline-derived CDR1 and CDR2 are SNHLY and FYNNEI. The rearrangement uses TRBV2 and TRBJ1-1, with D possibly matching TRBD1 (5 bases). This receptor was taken from a human donor in good health (CMV status not recorded). Some clones in this sample may be carry-over from other donors' samples. The sequencing sample was made of PBMCs. This CDR3 reads CASRKGPGRLNTEAFF. The CDR3 region has the DNA TGTGCCAGCAGAAAAGGCCCGGGGCGGTTAAACACTGAAGCTTTCTTT.